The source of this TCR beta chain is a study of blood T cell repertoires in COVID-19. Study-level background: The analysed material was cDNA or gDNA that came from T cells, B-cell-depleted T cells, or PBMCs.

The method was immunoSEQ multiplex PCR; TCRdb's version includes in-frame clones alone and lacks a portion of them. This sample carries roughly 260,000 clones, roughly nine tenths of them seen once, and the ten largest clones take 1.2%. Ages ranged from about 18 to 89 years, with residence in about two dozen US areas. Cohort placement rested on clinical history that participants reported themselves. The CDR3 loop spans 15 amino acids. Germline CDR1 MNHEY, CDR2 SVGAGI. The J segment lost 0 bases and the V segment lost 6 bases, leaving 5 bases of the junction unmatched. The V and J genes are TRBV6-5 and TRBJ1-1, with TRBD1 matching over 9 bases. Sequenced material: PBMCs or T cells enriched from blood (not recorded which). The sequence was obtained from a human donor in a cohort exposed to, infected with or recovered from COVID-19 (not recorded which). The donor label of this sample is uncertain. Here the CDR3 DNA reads TGTGCCAGCAGCCGACAGGGGGGGGTGAACACTGAAGCTTTCTTT. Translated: CASSRQGGVNTEAFF.